Listed below are T cell receptor beta chains from one sample, sequenced in a study of shared T cell receptors in the human thymus. The assay was immunoSEQ multiplex PCR, and TCRdb's table has in-frame clones only and misses some. The sample holds approximately 490,000 clones; 75% to 80% are singletons and the top ten take more than 0.01%. This sample was also put to use in a study of human thymus T cells.

Sequencing was done on a sample of thymocytes. The receptors were sampled from a boy younger than two with a congenital heart defect. Both conserved end residues are part of each CDR3. The D gene is left open where the match is weak. Clone size is given for some rows only: seen once, a few or many times, or a class if the clone is expanded.

J: TRBJ2-1; size: -; D: TRBD2; V: TRBV29-1; CDR3: CSVTETSRSPYNEQFF; DNA: TGCAGCGTCACCGAGACTAGCCGGAGCCCCTACAATGAGCAGTTCTTC
J: TRBJ2-3; size: -; D: -; V: TRBV6-5; CDR3: CASSYSLGGTQYF; DNA: TGTGCCAGCAGTTACTCCTTAGGGGGTACGCAGTATTTT
J: TRBJ2-6; size: few; D: -; V: TRBV19; CDR3: CASSIPRGIPSGANVLTF; DNA: TGTGCCAGTAGTATACCTCGAGGGATTCCCTCTGGGGCCAACGTCCTGACTTTC
J: TRBJ1-1; size: -; D: TRBD1; V: TRBV19; CDR3: CASSIVGGIPEAFF; DNA: TGTGCCAGTAGTATAGTAGGGGGCATTCCGGAAGCTTTCTTT
J: TRBJ2-1; size: -; D: TRBD2; V: TRBV2; CDR3: CASSEGGRANEQFF; DNA: TGTGCCAGCAGTGAAGGCGGGAGGGCCAATGAGCAGTTCTTC
J: TRBJ2-7; size: -; D: -; V: TRBV4-1; CDR3: CASSADRNFMGMPYEQYF; DNA: TGCGCCAGCAGTGCGGACAGAAATTTTATGGGGATGCCCTACGAGCAGTACTTC
J: TRBJ1-2; size: -; D: TRBD1; V: TRBV4-1; CDR3: CASSLHRDRVKIYGYTF; DNA: TGCGCCAGCAGCCTGCACCGGGACAGGGTGAAAATCTATGGCTACACCTTC
J: TRBJ2-6; size: -; D: TRBD1; V: TRBV5-1; CDR3: CASSSPGQGQAGANVLTF; DNA: TGCGCCAGCAGCTCACCGGGACAGGGCCAAGCTGGGGCCAACGTCCTGACTTTC
J: TRBJ2-7; size: -; D: -; V: TRBV6-5; CDR3: CASSYSRDNSYEQYF; DNA: TGTGCCAGCAGTTACTCCCGGGACAACTCCTACGAGCAGTACTTC
J: TRBJ2-7; size: -; D: TRBD2; V: TRBV4-3; CDR3: CASSQASGRYEQYF; DNA: TGCGCCAGCAGCCAGGCTAGCGGGAGGTACGAGCAGTACTTC
J: TRBJ2-7; size: -; D: -; V: TRBV18; CDR3: CASSPGYEQYF; DNA: TGTGCCAGCTCACCCGGCTACGAGCAGTACTTC
J: TRBJ2-7; size: once; D: TRBD2; V: TRBV27; CDR3: CASSLERGGSLDEQYF; DNA: TGTGCCAGCAGTTTAGAGCGGGGGGGGAGTCTGGACGAGCAGTACTTC
J: TRBJ2-7; size: -; D: TRBD2; V: TRBV4-2; CDR3: CASSQDRTSGKNYEQYF; DNA: TGTGCCAGCAGCCAAGATAGGACTAGCGGGAAGAACTACGAGCAGTACTTC
J: TRBJ2-7; size: -; D: TRBD1; V: TRBV6-5; CDR3: CASRAGQGRYEQYF; DNA: TGTGCCAGCAGAGCGGGACAGGGAAGATACGAGCAGTACTTC
J: TRBJ1-5; size: -; D: TRBD1; V: TRBV18; CDR3: CASSPRGAYNQPQHF; DNA: TGTGCCAGCTCACCCAGGGGGGCCTACAATCAGCCCCAGCATTTT
J: TRBJ1-1; size: -; D: -; V: TRBV6-5; CDR3: CASSYHLEEAAFF; DNA: TGTGCCAGCAGTTATCACCTTGAGGAGGCGGCTTTCTTT
J: TRBJ1-1; size: -; D: -; V: TRBV30; CDR3: CAWSVGIATEAFF; DNA: TGTGCCTGGAGTGTCGGGATAGCCACTGAAGCTTTCTTT
J: TRBJ2-1; size: -; D: TRBD2; V: TRBV19; CDR3: CASSPPASGRGDEQFF; DNA: TGTGCCAGTAGTCCCCCCGCTAGCGGGAGGGGGGATGAGCAGTTCTTC
J: TRBJ2-4; size: -; D: TRBD1; V: TRBV7-8; CDR3: CASSSLTGPVAKNIQYF; DNA: TGTGCCAGCAGCTCCTTGACAGGGCCCGTAGCCAAAAACATTCAGTACTTC
J: TRBJ2-3; size: -; D: -; V: TRBV5-1; CDR3: CASSASWGSGPDTQYF; DNA: TGCGCCAGCAGCGCCTCTTGGGGGAGCGGGCCAGATACGCAGTATTTT
J: TRBJ2-3; size: -; D: TRBD2; V: TRBV7-8; CDR3: CASSFLQGLAGGTQYF; DNA: TGTGCCAGCAGCTTCCTCCAGGGACTAGCTGGTGGTACGCAGTATTTT
J: TRBJ2-1; size: -; D: -; V: TRBV21-1; CDR3: CASRPRCEQFF; DNA: TGTGCCAGCAGGCCTAGATGCGAGCAGTTCTTC
J: TRBJ2-1; size: -; D: TRBD2; V: TRBV12-5; CDR3: CASGRLAGGLYNEQFF; DNA: TGTGCTAGTGGTCGACTAGCGGGAGGGCTCTACAATGAGCAGTTCTTC
J: TRBJ2-7; size: -; D: -; V: TRBV27; CDR3: CASSPTGRSYEQYF; DNA: TGTGCCAGCAGTCCGACAGGCCGCTCCTACGAGCAGTACTTC
J: TRBJ2-2; size: -; D: TRBD2; V: TRBV30; CDR3: CAWGGRAATGELFF; DNA: TGTGCCTGGGGAGGGAGGGCCGCCACCGGGGAGCTGTTTTTT
J: TRBJ1-1; size: once; D: -; V: TRBV25-1; CDR3: CASKGEVMNTEAFF; DNA: TGTGCCAGCAAAGGGGAAGTCATGAACACTGAAGCTTTCTTT
J: TRBJ1-2; size: few; D: -; V: TRBV25-1; CDR3: CASSEGAFYGYTF; DNA: TGTGCCAGCAGTGAAGGAGCCTTCTATGGCTACACCTTC
J: TRBJ2-7; size: -; D: TRBD1; V: TRBV28; CDR3: CASGQVPTYEQYF; DNA: TGTGCCAGCGGACAGGTCCCCACCTACGAGCAGTACTTC
J: TRBJ2-7; size: -; D: TRBD2; V: TRBV10-3; CDR3: CAISVRLAGGPPEQYF; DNA: TGTGCCATCAGTGTTAGGCTAGCGGGAGGGCCACCCGAGCAGTACTTC
J: TRBJ2-3; size: few; D: -; V: TRBV4-3; CDR3: CASSRKGMTDRTTDTQYF; DNA: TGCGCCAGCAGCCGGAAAGGGATGACAGACAGGACGACAGATACGCAGTATTTT
J: TRBJ2-7; size: -; D: -; V: TRBV7-2; CDR3: CASSLAPGQPYEQYF; DNA: TGTGCCAGCAGCTTAGCCCCTGGACAGCCCTACGAGCAGTACTTC
J: TRBJ2-5; size: -; D: TRBD2; V: TRBV27; CDR3: CASSLGGLAGEEETQYF; DNA: TGTGCCAGCAGTTTAGGCGGACTAGCGGGAGAGGAGGAGACCCAGTACTTC
J: TRBJ2-7; size: -; D: -; V: TRBV5-6; CDR3: CASSTTSRDIEQYF; DNA: TGTGCCAGCAGCACGACAAGCCGGGACATCGAGCAGTACTTC
J: TRBJ2-7; size: -; D: -; V: TRBV6-5; CDR3: CASSSPGTSSYEQYF; DNA: TGTGCCAGCAGTTCCCCCGGGACAAGTTCCTACGAGCAGTACTTC
J: TRBJ2-7; size: -; D: TRBD1; V: TRBV30; CDR3: CAWGTAPTSEQYF; DNA: TGTGCCTGGGGGACAGCTCCTACGAGCGAGCAGTACTTC
J: TRBJ2-3; size: -; D: TRBD2; V: TRBV27; CDR3: CASSSGEGYTDTQYF; DNA: TGTGCCAGCAGTTCCGGGGAGGGGTACACAGATACGCAGTATTTT
J: TRBJ2-2; size: -; D: -; V: TRBV6-5; CDR3: CASSYEAHRGTGELFF; DNA: TGTGCCAGCAGTTACGAAGCCCACCGGGGGACCGGGGAGCTGTTTTTT
J: TRBJ2-3; size: -; D: TRBD1; V: TRBV18; CDR3: CASSSGTATSDTQYF; DNA: TGTGCCAGCTCATCCGGGACAGCTACATCGGATACGCAGTATTTT
J: TRBJ2-7; size: once; D: TRBD2; V: TRBV4-3; CDR3: CASSKINLGGRVYEQYF; DNA: TGCGCCAGCAGTAAGATCAACTTGGGCGGGAGGGTTTACGAGCAGTACTTC
J: TRBJ2-3; size: -; D: -; V: TRBV4-3; CDR3: CASSRGTSNTYMGTDTQYF; DNA: TGCGCCAGCAGCCGAGGGACATCGAATACCTACATGGGCACAGATACGCAGTATTTT
J: TRBJ1-2; size: -; D: -; V: TRBV2; CDR3: CASVGKGGYAGYTF; DNA: TGTGCCAGCGTAGGTAAGGGGGGGTATGCTGGCTACACCTTC
J: TRBJ1-1; size: -; D: -; V: TRBV28; CDR3: CASSSPGNTEAFF; DNA: TGTGCCAGCAGTTCCCCGGGTAACACTGAAGCTTTCTTT
J: TRBJ2-1; size: -; D: TRBD2; V: TRBV2; CDR3: CASSDPWREGFDEQFF; DNA: TGTGCCAGCAGTGACCCCTGGCGGGAGGGCTTCGATGAGCAGTTCTTC
J: TRBJ2-3; size: once; D: -; V: TRBV14; CDR3: CASSQDPGEQYF; DNA: TGTGCCAGCAGCCAAGATCCGGGTGAGCAGTATTTT
J: TRBJ2-1; size: -; D: TRBD2; V: TRBV27; CDR3: CASSPTSGEYNEQFF; DNA: TGTGCCAGCAGTCCGACTAGCGGGGAATACAATGAGCAGTTCTTC
J: TRBJ2-7; size: once; D: TRBD2; V: TRBV7-9; CDR3: CASSYTRGRTAYEQYF; DNA: TGTGCCAGCAGCTACACACGCGGGAGGACAGCCTACGAGCAGTACTTC
J: TRBJ2-3; size: -; D: TRBD2; V: TRBV5-1; CDR3: CASSLRRESQYF; DNA: TGCGCCAGCAGCTTGAGGCGGGAGTCGCAGTATTTT
J: TRBJ2-7; size: few; D: TRBD2; V: TRBV6-8; CDR3: CASSGLAGDLTTGEQYF; DNA: TGTGCCAGCAGTGGCCTAGCGGGAGATCTCACTACGGGAGAGCAGTACTTC
J: TRBJ1-5; size: -; D: TRBD1; V: TRBV15; CDR3: CATSRETGRNQPQHF; DNA: TGTGCCACCAGCAGAGAGACAGGGCGCAATCAGCCCCAGCATTTT
J: TRBJ1-1; size: -; D: TRBD1; V: TRBV19; CDR3: CASSDRGSNTEAFF; DNA: TGTGCCAGTAGTGACAGGGGAAGTAACACTGAAGCTTTCTTT
J: TRBJ1-4; size: -; D: -; V: TRBV9; CDR3: CASSHRGVDEKLFF; DNA: TGTGCCAGCAGCCACCGCGGGGTGGATGAAAAACTGTTTTTT
J: TRBJ2-7; size: -; D: TRBD2; V: TRBV5-6; CDR3: CASRPAGAAISYEQYF; DNA: TGTGCCAGCAGACCCGCGGGAGCGGCAATCTCCTACGAGCAGTACTTC
J: TRBJ1-1; size: -; D: TRBD1; V: TRBV19; CDR3: CASFGDRGPGTEAFF; DNA: TGTGCCAGCTTTGGGGACAGGGGGCCGGGCACTGAAGCTTTCTTT